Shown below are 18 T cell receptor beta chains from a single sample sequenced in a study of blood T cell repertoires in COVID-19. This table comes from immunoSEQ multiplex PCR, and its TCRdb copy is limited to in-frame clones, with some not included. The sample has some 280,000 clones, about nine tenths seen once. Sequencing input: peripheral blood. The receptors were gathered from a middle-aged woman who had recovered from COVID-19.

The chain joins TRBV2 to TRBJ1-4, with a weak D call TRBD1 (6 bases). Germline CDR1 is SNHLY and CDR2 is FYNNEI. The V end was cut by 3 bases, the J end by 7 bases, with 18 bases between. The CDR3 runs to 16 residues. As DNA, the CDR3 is TGTGCCAGCAGTGAGTCGGGGGGGCACCTCGGTGAAAAACTGTTTTTT. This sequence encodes CASSESGGHLGEKLFF.

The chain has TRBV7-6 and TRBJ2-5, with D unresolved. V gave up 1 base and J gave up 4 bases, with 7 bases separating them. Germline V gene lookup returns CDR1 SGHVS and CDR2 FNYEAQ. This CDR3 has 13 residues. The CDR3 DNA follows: TGTGCCAGCAGCTTAGGAAGGAGAGAGACCCAGTACTTC. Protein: CASSLGRRETQYF.

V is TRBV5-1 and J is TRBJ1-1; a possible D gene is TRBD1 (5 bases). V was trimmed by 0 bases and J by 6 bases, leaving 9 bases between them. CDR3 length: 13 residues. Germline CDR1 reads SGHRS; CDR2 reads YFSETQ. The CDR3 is CASSLVGLSEAFF. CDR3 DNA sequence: TGCGCCAGCAGCTTGGTGGGGCTATCTGAAGCTTTCTTT.

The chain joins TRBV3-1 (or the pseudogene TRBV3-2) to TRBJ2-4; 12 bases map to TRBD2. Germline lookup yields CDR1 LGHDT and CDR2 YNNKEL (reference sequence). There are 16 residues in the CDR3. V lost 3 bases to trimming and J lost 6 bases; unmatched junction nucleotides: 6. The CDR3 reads CASSQLAGGPRNIQYF. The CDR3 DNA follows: TGTGCCAGCAGCCAGCTAGCGGGAGGGCCAAGAAACATTCAGTACTTC.

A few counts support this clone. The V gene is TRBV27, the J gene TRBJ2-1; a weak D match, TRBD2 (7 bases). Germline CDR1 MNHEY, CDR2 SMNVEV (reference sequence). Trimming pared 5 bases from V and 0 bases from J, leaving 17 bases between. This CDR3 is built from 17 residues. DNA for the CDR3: TGTGCCAGCAGTGCGGGCGGGGGCGGGAGCTCCTACAATGAGCAGTTCTTC. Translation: CASSAGGGGSSYNEQFF.

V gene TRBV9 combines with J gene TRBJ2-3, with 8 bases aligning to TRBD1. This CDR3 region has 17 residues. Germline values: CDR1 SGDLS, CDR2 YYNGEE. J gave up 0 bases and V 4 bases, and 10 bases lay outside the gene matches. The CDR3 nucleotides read TGTGCCAGCAGCCCGAGACAGGGGCCGATCAGCACAGATACGCAGTATTTT. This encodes CASSPRQGPISTDTQYF.

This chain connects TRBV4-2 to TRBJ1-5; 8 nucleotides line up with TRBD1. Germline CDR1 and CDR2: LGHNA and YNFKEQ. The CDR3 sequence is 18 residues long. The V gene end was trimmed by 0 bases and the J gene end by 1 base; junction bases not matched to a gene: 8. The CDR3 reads CASSQDLQGARSNQPQHF. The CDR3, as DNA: TGTGCCAGCAGCCAAGATCTGCAGGGGGCGCGGAGCAATCAGCCCCAGCATTTT.

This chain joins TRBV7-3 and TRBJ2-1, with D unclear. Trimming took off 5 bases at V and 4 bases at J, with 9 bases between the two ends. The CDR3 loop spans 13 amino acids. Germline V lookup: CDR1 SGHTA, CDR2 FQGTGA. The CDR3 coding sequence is TGTGCCAGCAGCCTCCAAGAGTACAATGAGCAGTTCTTC. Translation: CASSLQEYNEQFF.

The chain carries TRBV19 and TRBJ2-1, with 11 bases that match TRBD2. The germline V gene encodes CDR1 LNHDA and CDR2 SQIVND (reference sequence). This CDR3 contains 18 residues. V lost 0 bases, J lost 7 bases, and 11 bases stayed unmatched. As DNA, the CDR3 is TGTGCCAGTAGTATAGATCTGCTACTAGCGGGAGTCCCGAATGAGCAGTTCTTC. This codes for CASSIDLLLAGVPNEQFF.

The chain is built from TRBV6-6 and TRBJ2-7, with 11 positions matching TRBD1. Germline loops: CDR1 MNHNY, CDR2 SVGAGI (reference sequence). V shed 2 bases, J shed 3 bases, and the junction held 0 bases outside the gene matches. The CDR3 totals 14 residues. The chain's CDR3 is CASSYGTGGYEQYF. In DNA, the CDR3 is TGTGCCAGCAGTTACGGGACAGGGGGCTACGAGCAGTACTTC.

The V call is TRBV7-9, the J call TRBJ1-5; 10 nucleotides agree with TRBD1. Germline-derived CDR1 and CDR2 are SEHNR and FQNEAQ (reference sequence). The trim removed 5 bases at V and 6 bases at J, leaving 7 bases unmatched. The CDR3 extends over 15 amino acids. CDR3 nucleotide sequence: TGTGCCAGCAGCCAGGGGACAGGGGACGGTCAGCCCCAGCATTTT. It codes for CASSQGTGDGQPQHF. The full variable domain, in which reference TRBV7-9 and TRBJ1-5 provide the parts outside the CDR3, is DTGVSQNPRHKITKRGQNVTFRCDPISEHNRLYWYRQTLGQGPEFLTYFQNEAQLEKSRLLSDRFSAERPKGSFSTLEIQRTEQGDSAMYLCASSQGTGDGQPQHFGDGTRLSIL.

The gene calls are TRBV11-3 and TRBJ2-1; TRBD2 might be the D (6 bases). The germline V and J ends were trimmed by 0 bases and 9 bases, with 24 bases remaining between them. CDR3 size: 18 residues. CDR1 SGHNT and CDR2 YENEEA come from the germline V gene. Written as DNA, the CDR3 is TGTGCCAGCAGCTTAGATCTGGTGGCCACTAGCTCCGGGGGTGAGCAGTTCTTC. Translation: CASSLDLVATSSGGEQFF.

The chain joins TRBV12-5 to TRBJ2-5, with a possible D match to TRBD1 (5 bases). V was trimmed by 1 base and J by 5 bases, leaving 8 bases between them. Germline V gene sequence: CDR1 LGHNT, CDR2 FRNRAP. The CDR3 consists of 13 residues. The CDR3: CASGLDRFETQYF. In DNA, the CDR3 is TGTGCTAGTGGTTTGGACAGGTTTGAGACCCAGTACTTC.

CDR3 region: CASSEPGESYEQYF. CDR3 DNA: TGTGCCAGCAGTGAACCGGGGGAGTCCTACGAGCAGTACTTC. The V gene is TRBV6-1, the J gene TRBJ2-7, with a weak D call TRBD2 (6 bases). The CDR3 has 14 residues. Trimming left V 2 bases short and J 1 base short, with 9 bases between. Germline CDR1 reads MNHNS; CDR2 reads SASEGT.

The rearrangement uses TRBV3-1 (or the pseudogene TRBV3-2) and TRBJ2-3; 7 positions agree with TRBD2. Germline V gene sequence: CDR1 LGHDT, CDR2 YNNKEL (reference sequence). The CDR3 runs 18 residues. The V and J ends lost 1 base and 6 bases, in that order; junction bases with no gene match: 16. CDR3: CASSQAGRGGRFGDTQYF. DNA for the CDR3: TGTGCCAGCAGCCAAGCGGGGAGGGGCGGGAGATTTGGGGATACGCAGTATTTT.

In nucleotides, the CDR3 is TGTGCCAGCAGACTCCCGGGACAGGGGGACTACGAGCAGTACTTC. Translated: CASRLPGQGDYEQYF. The chain employs TRBV28 and TRBJ2-7, with 11 bases fitting TRBD1. J lost 3 bases, V lost 6 bases, and 7 bases had no gene match. Germline assignment: CDR1 MDHEN and CDR2 SYDVKM. The CDR3 totals 15 residues.

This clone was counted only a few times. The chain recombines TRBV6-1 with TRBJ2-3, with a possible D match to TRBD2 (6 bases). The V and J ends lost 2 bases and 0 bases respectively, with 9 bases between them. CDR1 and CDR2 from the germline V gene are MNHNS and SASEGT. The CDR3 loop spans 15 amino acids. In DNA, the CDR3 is TGTGCCAGCAGTGAAAGGAGCGGGAGCACAGATACGCAGTATTTT. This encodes CASSERSGSTDTQYF.

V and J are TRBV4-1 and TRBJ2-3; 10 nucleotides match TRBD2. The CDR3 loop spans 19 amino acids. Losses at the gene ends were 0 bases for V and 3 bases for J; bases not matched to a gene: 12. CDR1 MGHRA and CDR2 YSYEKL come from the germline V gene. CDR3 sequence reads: CASSQDRSRLLAGTDTQYF. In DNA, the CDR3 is TGCGCCAGCAGCCAAGATCGGTCCCGATTACTAGCGGGAACAGATACGCAGTATTTT.